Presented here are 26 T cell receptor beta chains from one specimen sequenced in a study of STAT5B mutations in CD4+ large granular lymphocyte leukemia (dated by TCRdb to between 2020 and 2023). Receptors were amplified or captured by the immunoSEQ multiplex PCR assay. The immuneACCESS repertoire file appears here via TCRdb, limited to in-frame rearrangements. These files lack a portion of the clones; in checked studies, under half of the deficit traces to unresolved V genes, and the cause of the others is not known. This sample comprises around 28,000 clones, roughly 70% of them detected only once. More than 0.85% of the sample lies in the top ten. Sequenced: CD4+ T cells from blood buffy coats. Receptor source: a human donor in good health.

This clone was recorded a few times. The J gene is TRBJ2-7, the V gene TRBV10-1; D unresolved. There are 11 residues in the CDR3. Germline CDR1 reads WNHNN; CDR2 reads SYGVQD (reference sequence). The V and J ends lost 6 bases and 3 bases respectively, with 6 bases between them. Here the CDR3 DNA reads TGCGCCAGCAGGACCGACTACGAGCAGTACTTC. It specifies CASRTDYEQYF.

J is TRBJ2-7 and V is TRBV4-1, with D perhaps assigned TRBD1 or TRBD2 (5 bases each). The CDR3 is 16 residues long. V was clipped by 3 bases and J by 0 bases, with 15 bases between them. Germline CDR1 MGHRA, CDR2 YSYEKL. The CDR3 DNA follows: TGCGCCAGCAGCCAGCATGGGAAGGGGACCTCCTACGAGCAGTACTTC. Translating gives CASSQHGKGTSYEQYF.

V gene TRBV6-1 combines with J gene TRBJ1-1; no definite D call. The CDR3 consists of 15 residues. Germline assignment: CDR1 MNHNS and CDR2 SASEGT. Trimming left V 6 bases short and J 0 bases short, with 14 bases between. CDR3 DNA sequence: TGTGCCAGCAGGGGTCTTTCAACCATGAACACTGAAGCTTTCTTT. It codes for CASRGLSTMNTEAFF.

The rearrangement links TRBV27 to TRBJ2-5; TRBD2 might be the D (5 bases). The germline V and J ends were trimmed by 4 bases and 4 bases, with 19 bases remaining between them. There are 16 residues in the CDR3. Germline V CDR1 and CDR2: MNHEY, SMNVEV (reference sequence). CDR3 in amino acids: CASSYSGRGRAETQYF. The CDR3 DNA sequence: TGTGCCAGCAGTTATTCCGGTCGGGGTAGGGCAGAGACCCAGTACTTC.

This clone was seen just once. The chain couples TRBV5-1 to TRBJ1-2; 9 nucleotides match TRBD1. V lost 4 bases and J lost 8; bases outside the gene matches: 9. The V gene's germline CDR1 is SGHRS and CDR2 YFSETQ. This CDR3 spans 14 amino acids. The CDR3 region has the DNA TGCGCCAGCAGCCCCAGACAGGGGGACACGGGCTACACCTTC. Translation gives CASSPRQGDTGYTF.

The CDR3 spells CASSSDDGPYGYTF. Here the CDR3 DNA reads TGTGCCAGCAGCTCCGATGACGGCCCCTATGGCTACACCTTC. The rearrangement joins TRBV7-8 to TRBJ1-2; D unclear. Trimming took 4 bases from V and 4 from J, leaving 13 bases between them. There are 14 residues in the CDR3. The V gene's germline CDR1 is SGHVS and CDR2 FQNEAQ.

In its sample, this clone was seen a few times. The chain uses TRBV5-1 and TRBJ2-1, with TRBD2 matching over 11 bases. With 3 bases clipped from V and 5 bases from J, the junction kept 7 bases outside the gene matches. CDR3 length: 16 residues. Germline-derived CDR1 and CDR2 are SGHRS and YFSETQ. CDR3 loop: CASSWVAGGLDNEQFF. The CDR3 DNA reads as TGCGCCAGCAGCTGGGTAGCGGGAGGGCTCGACAATGAGCAGTTCTTC.

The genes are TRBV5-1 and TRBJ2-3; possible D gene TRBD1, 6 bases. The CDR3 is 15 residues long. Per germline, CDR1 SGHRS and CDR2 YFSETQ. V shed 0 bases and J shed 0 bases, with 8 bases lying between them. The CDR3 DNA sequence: TGCGCCAGCAGCTTGGGCAGGGGAAGCACAGATACGCAGTATTTT. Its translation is CASSLGRGSTDTQYF.

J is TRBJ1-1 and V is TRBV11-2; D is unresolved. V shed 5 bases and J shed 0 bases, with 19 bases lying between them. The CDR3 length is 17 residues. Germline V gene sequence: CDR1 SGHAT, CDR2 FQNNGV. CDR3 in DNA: TGTGCCAGCAGCCGTGGAGTCGGTGGCACCATGAACACTGAAGCTTTCTTT. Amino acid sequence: CASSRGVGGTMNTEAFF.

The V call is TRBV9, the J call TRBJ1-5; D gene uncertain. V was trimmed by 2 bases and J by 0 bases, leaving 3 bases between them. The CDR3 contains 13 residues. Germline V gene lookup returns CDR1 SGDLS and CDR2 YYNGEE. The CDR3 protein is CASSVNSNQPQHF. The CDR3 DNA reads TGTGCCAGCAGCGTCAATAGCAATCAGCCCCAGCATTTT.

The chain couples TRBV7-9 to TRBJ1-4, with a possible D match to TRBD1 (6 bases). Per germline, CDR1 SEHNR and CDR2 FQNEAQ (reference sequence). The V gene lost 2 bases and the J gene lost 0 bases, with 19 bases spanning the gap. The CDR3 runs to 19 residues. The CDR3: CASSLSRGRKGATNEKLFF. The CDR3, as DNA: TGTGCCAGCAGCTTATCACGGGGGCGGAAAGGTGCAACTAATGAAAAACTGTTTTTT.

In DNA form, the CDR3 reads TGTGCCAGCAGCTTAGATCCCGCCTACGAGCAGTACGTC. Translating it yields CASSLDPAYEQYV. The rearrangement joins TRBV11-2 to TRBJ2-7; D call uncertain. The V and J ends lost 0 bases and 2 bases respectively, with 5 bases between them. The germline V gene has CDR1 SGHAT and CDR2 FQNNGV. This CDR3 spans 13 amino acids.

This CDR3 is CASSLTGSTDTQYF. CDR3 DNA sequence: TGTGCCAGCAGCTTAACGGGGAGCACAGATACGCAGTATTTT. The chain carries TRBV7-9 and TRBJ2-3; a weak D match, TRBD2 (5 bases). V dropped 2 bases and J dropped 0 bases, with 6 bases sitting between them. CDR1 SEHNR and CDR2 FQNEAQ come from the germline V gene (reference sequence). There are 14 residues in the CDR3.

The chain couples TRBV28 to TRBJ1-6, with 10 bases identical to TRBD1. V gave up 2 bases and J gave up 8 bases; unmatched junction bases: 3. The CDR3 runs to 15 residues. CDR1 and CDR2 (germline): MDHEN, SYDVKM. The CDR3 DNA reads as TGTGCCAGCAGTTTAGATGGGACAGGGGATTCACCCCTCCACTTT. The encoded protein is CASSLDGTGDSPLHF. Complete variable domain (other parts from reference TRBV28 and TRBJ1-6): DVKVTQSSRYLVKRTGEKVFLECVQDMDHENMFWYRQDPGLGLRLIYFSYDVKMKEKGDIPEGYSVSREKKERFSLILESASTNQTSMYLCASSLDGTGDSPLHFGNGTRLTVT.

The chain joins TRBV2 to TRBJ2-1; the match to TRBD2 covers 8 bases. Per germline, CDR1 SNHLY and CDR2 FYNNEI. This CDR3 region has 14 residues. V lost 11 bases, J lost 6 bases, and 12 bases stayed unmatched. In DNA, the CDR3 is TGTGCCGGGCTACCGGGACTAGAGGTCAATGAGCAGTTCTTC. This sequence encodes CAGLPGLEVNEQFF. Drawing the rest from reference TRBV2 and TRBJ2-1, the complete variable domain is EPEVTQTPSHQVTQMGQEVILRCVPISNHLYFYWYRQILGQKVEFLVSFYNNEISEKSEIFDDQFSVERPDGSNFTLKIRSTKLEDSAMYFCAGLPGLEVNEQFFGPGTRLTVL.

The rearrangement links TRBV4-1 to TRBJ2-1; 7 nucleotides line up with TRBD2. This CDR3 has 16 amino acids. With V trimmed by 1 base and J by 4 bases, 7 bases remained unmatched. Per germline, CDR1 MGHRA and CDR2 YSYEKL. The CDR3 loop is CASSQVGASGYNEQFF. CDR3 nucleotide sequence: TGCGCCAGCAGCCAAGTGGGTGCTAGCGGTTACAATGAGCAGTTCTTC.

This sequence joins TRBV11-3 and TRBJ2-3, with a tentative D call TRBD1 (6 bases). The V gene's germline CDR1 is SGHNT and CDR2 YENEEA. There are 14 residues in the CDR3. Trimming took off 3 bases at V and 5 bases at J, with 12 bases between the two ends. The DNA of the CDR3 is TGTGCCAGCAGCTTCGGACAGCAAGGAGATACGCAGTATTTT. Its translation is CASSFGQQGDTQYF.

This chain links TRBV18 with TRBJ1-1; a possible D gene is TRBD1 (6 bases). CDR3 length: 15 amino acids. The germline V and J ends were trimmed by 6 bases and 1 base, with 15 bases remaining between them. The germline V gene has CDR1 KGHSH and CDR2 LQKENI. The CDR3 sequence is CASSRNTGPNTEAFF. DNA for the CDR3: TGTGCCAGCTCCCGAAATACAGGGCCGAACACTGAAGCTTTCTTT.

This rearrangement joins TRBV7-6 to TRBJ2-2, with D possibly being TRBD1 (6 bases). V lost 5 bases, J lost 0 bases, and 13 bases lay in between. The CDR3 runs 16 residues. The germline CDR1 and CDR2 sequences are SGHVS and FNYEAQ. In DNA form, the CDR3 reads TGTGCCAGCAGCCAAACGACAGGACCGAACACCGGGGAGCTGTTTTTT. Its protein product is CASSQTTGPNTGELFF.

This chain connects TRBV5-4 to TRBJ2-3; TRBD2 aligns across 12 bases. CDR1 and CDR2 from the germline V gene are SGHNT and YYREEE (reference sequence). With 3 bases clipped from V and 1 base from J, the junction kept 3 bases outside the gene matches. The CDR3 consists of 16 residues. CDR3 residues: CASSSRTSGGTDTQYF. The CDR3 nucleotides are TGTGCCAGCAGCTCCCGGACTAGCGGGGGCACAGATACGCAGTATTTT.

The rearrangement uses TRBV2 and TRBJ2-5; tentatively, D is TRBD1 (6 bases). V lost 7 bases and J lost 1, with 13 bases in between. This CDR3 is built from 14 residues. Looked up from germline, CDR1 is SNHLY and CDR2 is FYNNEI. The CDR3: CASKGGRTQETQYF. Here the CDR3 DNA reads TGTGCCAGCAAAGGGGGACGGACCCAAGAGACCCAGTACTTC.

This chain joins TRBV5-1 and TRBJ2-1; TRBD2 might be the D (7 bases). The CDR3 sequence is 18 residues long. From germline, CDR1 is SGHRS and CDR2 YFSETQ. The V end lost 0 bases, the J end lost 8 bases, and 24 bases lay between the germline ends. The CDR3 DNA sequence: TGCGCCAGCAGCTTGGAAGGGGGAGGATTGCCCCGGGGGGATGAGCAGTTCTTC. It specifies CASSLEGGGLPRGDEQFF.

CDR3 DNA: TGCAGCGTGGAGGAAGAGACCCAGTACTTC. Encoded protein: CSVEEETQYF. V and J are TRBV29-1 and TRBJ2-5; TRBD2 is a possible D gene (5 bases). The germline gives CDR1 SQVTM, CDR2 ANQGSEA. V dropped 6 bases and J dropped 3 bases, with 5 bases sitting between them. The CDR3 sequence is 10 residues long.

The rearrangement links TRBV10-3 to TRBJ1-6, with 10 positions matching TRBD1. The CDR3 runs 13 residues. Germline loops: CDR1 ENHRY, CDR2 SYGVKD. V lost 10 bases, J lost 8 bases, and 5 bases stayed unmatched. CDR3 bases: TGTGCCAGCCGGGACAGGGGTGATTCACCCCTCCACTTT. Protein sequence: CASRDRGDSPLHF.

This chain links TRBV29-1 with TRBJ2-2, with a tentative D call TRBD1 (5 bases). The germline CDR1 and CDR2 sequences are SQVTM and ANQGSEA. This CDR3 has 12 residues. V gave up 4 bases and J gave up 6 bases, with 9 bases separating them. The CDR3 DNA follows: TGCAGCGTTGCAGGCAGGGCCGGGGAGCTGTTTTTT. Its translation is CSVAGRAGELFF.

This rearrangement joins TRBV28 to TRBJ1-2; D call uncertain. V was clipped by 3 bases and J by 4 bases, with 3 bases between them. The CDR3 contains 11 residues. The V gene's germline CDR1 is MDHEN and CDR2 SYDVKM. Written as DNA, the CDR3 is TGTGCCAGCAGTTTCTTCTATGGCTACACCTTC. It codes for CASSFFYGYTF.